The present entry profiles one T cell receptor beta chain with its context. Its antigen target is currently unknown. No base quality values were provided; no much bigger clone lies one nucleotide off. The entry originates in a study of T-cell memory formation after mild COVID-19 (TCRdb year 2021). Describing the broader study: TCR sequence clusters from the two donors were found to be largely donor specific. Longitudinal TCRalpha and TCRbeta repertoire sequencing tracked T-cell clones expanding and contracting after mild COVID-19 in a couple of donors. The cohort was made up of two young adult volunteers, one female and one male, who were previously healthy. What the research found in general, with its limitations: Some responding clones were found in pre-infection memory, which suggests that pre-existing cross-reactive memory T cells took part in the SARS-CoV-2 response. The second-wave clones that peaked on day 37 were not confirmed to be SARS-CoV-2 specific. Clones that contracted from day 15 to 85 showed balanced CD4/CD8 phenotypes, whereas a second wave of clones that expanded from day 15 to 37 leaned towards CD4+. Contracting CD4+ clones were found mainly in CM and EM memory subsets, while CD8+ clones were enriched in EMRA. The study covered only two mild cases, and larger cohorts including severe cases with pre-infection samples were considered necessary.

TCRdb lists the instrument as Illumina NovaSeq 6000. cDNA libraries for TCRalpha and TCRbeta were prepared by 5'RACE using constant-segment primers, with sample barcodes and unique molecular identifiers added. Trizol reagent was used to extract RNA from every sample. Library amplification was performed in two PCR steps, and a second sample barcode and Illumina TruSeq adapters were introduced in the second step. Sequencing of the libraries was done on an Illumina NovaSeq, producing 2 x 150 bp paired-end reads. The authors processed their data as follows. Demultiplexing of reads and collapsing into UMI-guided consensus sequences were performed with migec v1.2.7. Using mixcr v2.1.11, UMI consensuses were aligned to TRA and TRB V and J templates and then assembled into clonotypes. A clonotype was counted as expanded or contracted only if both edgeR and NoisET called the change significant, with noise models trained on biological replicates. For edgeR calls, the thresholds were a false discovery rate-adjusted p below 0.01 and a log2 fold-change of 1. As an exploratory analysis of dynamics, max-normalized trajectories of the 1000 most abundant clonotypes were examined by PCA with hierarchical clustering. Separately sequenced CD4+ and CD8+ repertoires were used to assign a CD4 or CD8 phenotype to each responding clone. The public reads were reprocessed in TCRdb via fastp at Q25 and MiXCR, keeping in-frame beta chains. Rows matching on CDR3 protein sequence are summarized as one entry with the most common DNA and genes. What appears here as the V and J calls and clone size reflects TCRdb's work, not the paper's. Within this sample are about 240,000 distinct CDR3 sequences, with 7.5% to 10% of them counted one time only. Approximately 20% of the sample goes to the ten largest clones.

V lost 6 bases and J lost 4 bases, and the count of bases not matched to a germline gene is 8. The CDR3 has 15 amino acids, counting the end cysteine and phenylalanine. The kept DNA is CDR3 alone, 45 bases in frame from the first base. For CDR1 and CDR2, the germline V gene lists SGHAT and FQNNGV. PBMCs were isolated by Ficoll-Paque density gradient centrifugation. Sequencing used PBMCs or a T cell subset sorted from them (not recorded which). The chain is assembled from TRBV11-2 and TRBJ1-2; 10 bases in the middle match TRBD1. The receptor was isolated from a young man who had mild COVID-19 (a few samples of this study predate the infection). The sample titles of this study are shuffled in the database, so cell type and time point are left out; the donor was told from shared clones. The DNA is TGTGCCAGCAGTTCAGGACAGGGGGGTTTCTATGGCTACACCTTC. Translated, it reads CASSSGQGGFYGYTF.